The 2 T cell receptor beta chains below come from one sample, sequenced in a study of blood T cell repertoires in COVID-19 (dated by TCRdb to 2018 to 2021). Receptor libraries were prepared by the immunoSEQ multiplex PCR assay. In TCRdb, the immuneACCESS table is reduced to in-frame sequences with V and J assigned. These tables do not hold every clone; where another copy was compared, an unresolved V gene accounts for under half, and the others remain unexplained. Present in this sample are over 40,000 clones, roughly 82% of which were seen just once. The ten biggest clones cover roughly 15% of the sample. Sequenced: peripheral blood. The receptor source for this set is a human donor in a cohort sampled during active COVID-19.

The chain couples TRBV12-3 or TRBV12-4 to TRBJ1-4, with TRBD1 matching 8 bases. Trimming cost V 6 bases and J 8 bases; bases outside gene matches: 5. The CDR3 consists of 13 residues. The CDR3 DNA follows: TGTGCCAGCAGGATGACAGGGGACGAAAAACTGTTTTTT. Its protein product is CASRMTGDEKLFF.

V gene TRBV10-3 combines with J gene TRBJ2-6; 15 nucleotides line up with TRBD2. V lost 4 bases to trimming and J lost 2 bases; unmatched junction nucleotides: 3. The germline V gene has CDR1 ENHRY and CDR2 SYGVKD. The CDR3 is made up of 18 amino acids. CDR3 protein: CAISGTSGRAPGANVLTF. CDR3 DNA: TGTGCCATCAGTGGGACTAGCGGGAGGGCACCTGGGGCCAACGTCCTGACTTTC.